A single sample is the source of the 21 T cell receptor beta chains below, sequenced in a study of molecular identifiers for immune sequencing clone quantification. MiXCR, applied by TCRdb to the PCR reads, yields one record per CDR3 protein. The sample contains about 640,000 distinct CDR3 sequences, about 20% of which appear only once. The sample comprised naive CD8+ T cells from blood, with Jurkat cell RNA spiked in. The sample's subset: FACS-sorted CD8+CD4-CCR7+CD45RA+ naive T cells. Source of these receptors: a human donor in good health. Some libraries in this study had Jurkat cell RNA spiked in.

This clonotype was counted at least ten times. One end of the junction fails to match germline, which may point to a read error. The chain couples TRBV4-1 to TRBJ2-7, with TRBD2 matching 7 bases. CDR1 is MGHRA and CDR2 is YSYEKL in the germline V gene. There are 11 residues in the CDR3. Here the CDR3 reads CASSSGGEQYF. The CDR3 DNA reads as TGTGCCAGCAGTTCGGGGGGTGAGCAGTACTTC.

This clonotype was seen ten or more times. The V gene is TRBV6-5, the J gene TRBJ2-4; 8 positions agree with TRBD1. Trimming cost V 0 bases and J 8 bases; bases outside gene matches: 3. Germline assignment: CDR1 MNHEY and CDR2 SVGAGI. The CDR3 covers 14 residues. The CDR3 bases are TGTGCCAGCAGTTACTCAGAACAGGGGGACATTCAGTACTTC. Protein sequence: CASSYSEQGDIQYF.

This clonotype has a count of ten or more. The chain recombines TRBV7-9 with TRBJ2-7, with D tentatively TRBD1 or TRBD2 (5 bases each). The ends were cut back, 4 bases at V and 1 base at J, with 14 bases in the middle. This CDR3 has 15 residues. Germline lookup yields CDR1 SEHNR and CDR2 FQNEAQ (reference sequence). DNA for the CDR3: TGTGCCAGCAGCTACGCCGGGGCCTCATCCTACGAGCAGTACTTC. Translated: CASSYAGASSYEQYF.

This clonotype was seen only a few times. The J gene is TRBJ2-5, the V gene TRBV6-5; 9 nucleotides align to TRBD1. The CDR3 is 15 amino acids. V shed 0 bases and J 5 bases; nucleotides not matched to a gene: 4. Germline CDR1 MNHEY, CDR2 SVGAGI. In DNA, the CDR3 is TGTGCCAGCAGTTACTCCGGGACAGGGCGGGAGACCCAGTACTTC. Protein product: CASSYSGTGRETQYF.

Ten or more counts support this clonotype. The CDR3 loop is CASSQVTSGTDTQYF. CDR3 nucleotide sequence: TGTGCCAGCAGCCAAGTTACTAGCGGAACAGATACGCAGTATTTT. The chain has TRBV4-2 and TRBJ2-3; the match to TRBD2 covers 8 bases. Germline assignment: CDR1 LGHNA and CDR2 YNFKEQ. CDR3 size: 15 residues. The V gene end was trimmed by 1 base and the J gene end by 3 bases; junction bases not matched to a gene: 3.

Details on this clonotype: Since a much larger clone is just one base distant, this may be a read error. The chain has TRBV4-1 and TRBJ2-2; D is unclear. Germline loops: CDR1 MGHRA, CDR2 YSYEKL. This CDR3 is 14 amino acids long. CDR3 nucleotide sequence: TGCGCCAGCGGCCAAGGCGAAGGGACCGGGGAGCTGTTTTTT. Translation gives CASGQGEGTGELFF.

The rearrangement joins TRBV7-9 to TRBJ1-1; the match to TRBD1 covers 8 bases. Trimming at V came to 5 bases and at J to 9 bases, leaving 20 bases not matched to a gene. The germline gives CDR1 SEHNR, CDR2 FQNEAQ (reference sequence). The CDR3 is 17 amino acids. CDR3 amino acids: CASSDHLTQGARRKAFF. Here the CDR3 DNA reads TGTGCCAGCAGCGATCACTTGACCCAGGGGGCCCGACGTAAAGCTTTCTTT. The full variable domain, with the rest looked up from reference TRBV7-9 and TRBJ1-1, is DTGVSQNPRHKITKRGQNVTFRCDPISEHNRLYWYRQTLGQGPEFLTYFQNEAQLEKSRLLSDRFSAERPKGSFSTLEIQRTEQGDSAMYLCASSDHLTQGARRKAFFGQGTRLTVV.

In this sample, this clonotype turned up many times. The V gene is TRBV7-9, the J gene TRBJ2-7; tentative D call: TRBD1 (6 bases). V was cut by 10 bases and J by 2 bases, with 21 bases left in between. CDR1 SEHNR and CDR2 FQNEAQ come from the germline V gene (reference sequence). The CDR3 extends over 15 amino acids. CDR3 protein: CAISGGAGLPYEQYF. For the CDR3, the DNA is TGTGCCATTAGTGGGGGCGCAGGATTACCCTACGAGCAGTACTTC.

This clonotype has at least ten counts. The chain uses TRBV5-8 and TRBJ2-3, with D perhaps assigned TRBD1 or TRBD2 (6 bases each). CDR3 size: 15 residues. Trimming pared 4 bases from V and 6 bases from J, leaving 18 bases between. Germline CDR1 reads SGHTS; CDR2 reads YDEGEE. CDR3 sequence reads: CASSPLGGPGDTQYF. The DNA for the CDR3 is TGTGCCAGCAGCCCTCTTGGGGGGCCGGGGGATACGCAGTATTTT.

This clonotype was found many times. This sequence joins TRBV28 and TRBJ2-2; D uncertain. The CDR3 totals 12 residues. V lost 7 bases and J 5 bases, leaving 8 bases between the germline ends. In germline, CDR1 is MDHEN, CDR2 SYDVKM. CDR3 nucleotide sequence: TGTGCCAGCACTTGGAGAACCGGGGAGCTGTTTTTT. It yields the protein CASTWRTGELFF. The variable domain in full, completed from reference TRBV28 and TRBJ2-2, reads DVKVTQSSRYLVKRTGEKVFLECVQDMDHENMFWYRQDPGLGLRLIYFSYDVKMKEKGDIPEGYSVSREKKERFSLILESASTNQTSMYLCASTWRTGELFFGEGSRLTVL.

At least ten counts were recorded for this clonotype. The chain links TRBV27 to TRBJ1-6; tentatively, D is TRBD1 (6 bases). Trimming stripped 0 bases from V and 8 bases from J, with 8 bases between. The CDR3 has 14 residues. Germline-derived CDR1 and CDR2 are MNHEY and SMNVEV (reference sequence). CDR3 sequence: CASSLSRGDSPLHF. As DNA, the CDR3 is TGTGCCAGCAGTTTATCCAGGGGAGATTCACCCCTCCACTTT.

This clonotype was found a few times. The chain employs TRBV4-1 and TRBJ1-2, with 7 bases aligning to TRBD1. The CDR3 covers 15 residues. V was clipped by 2 bases and J by 8 bases; unmatched bases: 11. Looked up from germline, CDR1 is MGHRA and CDR2 is YSYEKL. The CDR3 sequence: CASSQSSQGGRGYTF. DNA for the CDR3: TGCGCCAGCAGCCAATCATCGCAGGGGGGTAGGGGCTACACCTTC.

This chain uses TRBV11-2 with TRBJ2-7, with a tentative D call TRBD1 (5 bases). Trimming removed 5 bases from V and 3 bases from J, with 17 bases in between. Germline CDR1 reads SGHAT; CDR2 reads FQNNGV. The CDR3 runs 15 residues. CDR3 region: CASSPSRGTHYEQYF. The CDR3, as DNA: TGTGCCAGCAGCCCATCAAGGGGCACCCACTACGAGCAGTACTTC.

This clonotype was counted only a few times. The conserved phenylalanine or tryptophan is not found at the CDR3 terminus, so this likely reflects a read error. This chain connects TRBV2 to TRBJ1-5; D ambiguous. Looked up from germline, CDR1 is SNHLY and CDR2 is FYNNEI. Trimming left V 9 bases short and J 4 bases short, with 7 bases between. The CDR3 runs 11 residues. The DNA for the CDR3 is TGTGCCAGAGTTTTAAATCAGCCCCAGCATTCT. This encodes CARVLNQPQHS.

This clonotype was seen repeatedly, ten times or more. The rearrangement joins TRBV24-1 to TRBJ2-2; D ambiguous. The CDR3 length is 14 residues. V lost 5 bases and J 0 bases, leaving 6 bases between the germline ends. The germline CDR1 and CDR2 sequences are KGHDR and SFDVKD. CDR3 bases: TGTGCCACCAGTGGCGACTCGAACACCGGGGAGCTGTTTTTT. Translation gives CATSGDSNTGELFF.

CDR3 DNA: TGCGCCAGCAGCCATGGGGACAGGTTGGAGGGCAATGAGCAGTTCTTC. As protein: CASSHGDRLEGNEQFF. The V gene is TRBV4-3, the J gene TRBJ2-1; 8 nucleotides line up with TRBD1. The CDR3 runs to 16 residues. With V trimmed by 3 bases and J by 6 bases, 10 bases remained unmatched. CDR1 is LGHNA and CDR2 is YSLEER in the germline V gene.

This clonotype was picked up many times. The chain couples TRBV20-1 to TRBJ1-4; possibly TRBD1 for D (5 bases). V was shortened by 7 bases and J by 8 bases, with 17 bases between the two germline ends. CDR1 is DFQATT and CDR2 is SNEGSKA in the germline V gene (reference sequence). The CDR3 is 13 amino acids. The CDR3 loop is CSVKGPSGEKLFF. CDR3 sequence (DNA): TGCAGTGTTAAAGGTCCCTCAGGGGAAAAACTGTTTTTT.

In this sample, this clonotype turned up a few times. The chain employs TRBV28 and TRBJ2-2, with D maybe TRBD2 (6 bases). Germline values: CDR1 MDHEN, CDR2 SYDVKM. The CDR3 extends over 18 amino acids. V dropped 6 bases and J dropped 2 bases, with 22 bases sitting between them. The CDR3 DNA reads TGTGCCAGCAGACCGAGCAGTCCGCGGGACCAAAACACCGGGGAGCTGTTTTTT. It is translated as CASRPSSPRDQNTGELFF.

This clonotype was detected ten times or more. This chain joins TRBV19 and TRBJ2-5, with 8 bases matching TRBD1. CDR1 is LNHDA and CDR2 is SQIVND in the germline V gene (reference sequence). The CDR3 extends over 15 amino acids. J gave up 5 bases and V 4 bases, and 9 bases lay outside the gene matches. CDR3 sequence (DNA): TGTGCCAGTAGTAATGGGAACAGGGGGGTCGAGACCCAGTACTTC. Its translation is CASSNGNRGVETQYF.

This clonotype was counted ten times or more. The gene calls are TRBV9 and TRBJ2-2; 9 nucleotides match TRBD1. J lost 5 bases, V lost 4 bases, and 15 bases had no gene match. The CDR3 runs 18 residues. Germline loops: CDR1 SGDLS, CDR2 YYNGEE. CDR3 sequence reads: CASSQLQGAFPRTGELFF. In nucleotides, the CDR3 is TGTGCCAGCAGCCAATTACAGGGGGCCTTTCCCAGGACCGGGGAGCTGTTTTTT.

This clonotype came up many times. The chain joins TRBV7-3 to TRBJ2-1; 8 bases are shared with TRBD1. Unmatched junction bases numbered 2, after V lost 4 bases and J lost 3 bases. Germline CDR1 reads SGHTA; CDR2 reads FQGTGA. CDR3 size: 14 residues. The CDR3 spells CASSSTGGYNEQFF. The CDR3 DNA reads as TGTGCCAGCAGCTCCACAGGGGGCTACAATGAGCAGTTCTTC.